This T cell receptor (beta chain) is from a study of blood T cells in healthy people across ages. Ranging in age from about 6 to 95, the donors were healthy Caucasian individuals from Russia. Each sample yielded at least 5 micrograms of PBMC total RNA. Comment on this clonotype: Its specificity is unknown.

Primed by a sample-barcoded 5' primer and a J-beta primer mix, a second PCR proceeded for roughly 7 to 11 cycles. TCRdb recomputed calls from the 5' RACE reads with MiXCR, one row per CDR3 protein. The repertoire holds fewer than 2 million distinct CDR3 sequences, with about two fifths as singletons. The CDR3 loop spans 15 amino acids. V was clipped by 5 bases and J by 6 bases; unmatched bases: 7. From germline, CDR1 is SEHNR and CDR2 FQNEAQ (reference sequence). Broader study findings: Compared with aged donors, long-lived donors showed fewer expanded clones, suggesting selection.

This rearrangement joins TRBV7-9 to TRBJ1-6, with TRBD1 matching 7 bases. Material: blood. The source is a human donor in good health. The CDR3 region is CASSPRDSPNSPLHF. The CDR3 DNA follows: TGTGCCAGCAGCCCCCGGGACAGCCCTAATTCACCCCTCCACTTT.